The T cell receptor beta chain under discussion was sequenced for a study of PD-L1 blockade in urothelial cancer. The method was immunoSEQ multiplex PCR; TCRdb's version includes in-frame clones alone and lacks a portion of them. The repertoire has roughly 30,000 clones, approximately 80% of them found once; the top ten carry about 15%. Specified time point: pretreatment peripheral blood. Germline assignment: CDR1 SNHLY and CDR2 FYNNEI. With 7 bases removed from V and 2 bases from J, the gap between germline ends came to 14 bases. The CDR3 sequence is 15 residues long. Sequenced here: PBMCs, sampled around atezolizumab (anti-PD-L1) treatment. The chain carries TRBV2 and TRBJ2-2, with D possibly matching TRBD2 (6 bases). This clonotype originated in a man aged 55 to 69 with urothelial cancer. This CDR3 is CASKDGGINTGELFF. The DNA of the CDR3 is TGTGCCAGCAAGGATGGCGGGATCAACACCGGGGAGCTGTTTTTT.